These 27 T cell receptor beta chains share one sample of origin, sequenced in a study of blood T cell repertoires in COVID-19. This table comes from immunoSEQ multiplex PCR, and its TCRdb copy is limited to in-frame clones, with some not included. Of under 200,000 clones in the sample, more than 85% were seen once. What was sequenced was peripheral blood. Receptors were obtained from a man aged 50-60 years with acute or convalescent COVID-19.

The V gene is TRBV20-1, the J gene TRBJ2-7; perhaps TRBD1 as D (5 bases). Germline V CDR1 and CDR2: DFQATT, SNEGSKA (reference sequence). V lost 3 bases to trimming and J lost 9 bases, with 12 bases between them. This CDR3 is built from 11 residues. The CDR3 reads CSARVQDRQYV. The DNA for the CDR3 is TGCAGTGCTAGGGTACAGGATCGGCAGTACGTC.

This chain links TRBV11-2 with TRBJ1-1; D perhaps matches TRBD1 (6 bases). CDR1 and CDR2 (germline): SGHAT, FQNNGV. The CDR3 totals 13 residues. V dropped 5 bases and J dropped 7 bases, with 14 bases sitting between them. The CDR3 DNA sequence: TGTGCCAGCAGCCTGGACAGCCCGATTGAAGCTTTCTTT. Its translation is CASSLDSPIEAFF.

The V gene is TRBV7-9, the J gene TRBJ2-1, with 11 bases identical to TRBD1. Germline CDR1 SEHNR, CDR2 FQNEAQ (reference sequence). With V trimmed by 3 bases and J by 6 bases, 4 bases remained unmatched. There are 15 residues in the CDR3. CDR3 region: CASSLRDRGANEQFF. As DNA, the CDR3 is TGTGCCAGCAGCTTGCGGGACAGGGGGGCCAATGAGCAGTTCTTC.

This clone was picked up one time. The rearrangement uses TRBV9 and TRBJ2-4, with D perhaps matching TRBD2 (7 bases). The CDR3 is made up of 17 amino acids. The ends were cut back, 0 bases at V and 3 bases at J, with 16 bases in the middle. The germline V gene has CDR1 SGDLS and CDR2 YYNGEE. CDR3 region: CASSVEGGPEDKNIQYF. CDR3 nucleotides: TGTGCCAGCAGCGTAGAGGGGGGGCCCGAGGACAAAAACATTCAGTACTTC.

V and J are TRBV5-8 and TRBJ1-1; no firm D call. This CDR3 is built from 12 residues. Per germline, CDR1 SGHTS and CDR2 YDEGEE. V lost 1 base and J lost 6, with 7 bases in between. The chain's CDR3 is CASSLRYSEAFF. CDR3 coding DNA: TGTGCCAGCAGCTTGCGGTACTCTGAAGCTTTCTTT.

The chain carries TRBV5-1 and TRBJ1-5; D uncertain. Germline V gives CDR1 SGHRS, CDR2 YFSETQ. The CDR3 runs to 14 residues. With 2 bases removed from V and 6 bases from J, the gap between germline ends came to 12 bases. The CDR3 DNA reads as TGCGCCAGCAGCTTCTTCCACGGTAGTCAGCCCCAGCATTTT. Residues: CASSFFHGSQPQHF. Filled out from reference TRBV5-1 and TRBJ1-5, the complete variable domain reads KAGVTQTPRYLIKTRGQQVTLSCSPISGHRSVSWYQQTPGQGLQFLFEYFSETQRNKGNFPGRFSGRQFSNSRSEMNVSTLELGDSALYLCASSFFHGSQPQHFGDGTRLSIL.

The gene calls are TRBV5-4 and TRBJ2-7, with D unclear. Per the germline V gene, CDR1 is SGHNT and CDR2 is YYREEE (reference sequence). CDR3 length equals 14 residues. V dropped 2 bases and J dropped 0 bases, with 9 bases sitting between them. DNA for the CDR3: TGTGCCAGCAGCTTACGAGCAGGCTCCTACGAGCAGTACTTC. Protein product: CASSLRAGSYEQYF.

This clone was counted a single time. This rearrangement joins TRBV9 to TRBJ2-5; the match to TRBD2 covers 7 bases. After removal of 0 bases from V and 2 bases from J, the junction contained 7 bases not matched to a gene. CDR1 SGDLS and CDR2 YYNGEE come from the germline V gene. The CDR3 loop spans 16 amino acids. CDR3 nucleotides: TGTGCCAGCAGCGTAGCTGATAGCGGGTGGCAAGAGACCCAGTACTTC. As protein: CASSVADSGWQETQYF.

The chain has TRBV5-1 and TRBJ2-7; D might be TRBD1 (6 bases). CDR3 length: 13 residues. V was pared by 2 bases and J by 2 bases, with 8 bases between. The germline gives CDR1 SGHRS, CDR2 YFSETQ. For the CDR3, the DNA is TGCGCCAGCAGCTTCGGACAGCCCTACGAGCAGTACTTC. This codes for CASSFGQPYEQYF.

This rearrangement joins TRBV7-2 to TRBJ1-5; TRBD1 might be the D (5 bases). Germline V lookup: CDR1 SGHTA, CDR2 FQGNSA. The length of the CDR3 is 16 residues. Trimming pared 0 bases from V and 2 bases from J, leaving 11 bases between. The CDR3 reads CASSLAAGWGNQPQHF. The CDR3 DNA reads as TGTGCCAGCAGCTTAGCGGCAGGGTGGGGCAATCAGCCCCAGCATTTT.

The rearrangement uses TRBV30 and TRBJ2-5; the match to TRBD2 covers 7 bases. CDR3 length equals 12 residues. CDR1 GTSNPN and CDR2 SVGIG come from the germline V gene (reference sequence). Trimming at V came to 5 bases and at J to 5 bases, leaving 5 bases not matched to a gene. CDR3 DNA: TGTGCCTGGGAAGCGGGATTCGAGACCCAGTACTTC. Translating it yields CAWEAGFETQYF.

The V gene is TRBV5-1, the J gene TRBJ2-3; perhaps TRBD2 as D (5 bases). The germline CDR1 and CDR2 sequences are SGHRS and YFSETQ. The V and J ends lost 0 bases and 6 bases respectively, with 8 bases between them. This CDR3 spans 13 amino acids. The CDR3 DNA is TGCGCCAGCAGCTTGGAGACTACGGATACGCAGTATTTT. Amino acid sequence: CASSLETTDTQYF.

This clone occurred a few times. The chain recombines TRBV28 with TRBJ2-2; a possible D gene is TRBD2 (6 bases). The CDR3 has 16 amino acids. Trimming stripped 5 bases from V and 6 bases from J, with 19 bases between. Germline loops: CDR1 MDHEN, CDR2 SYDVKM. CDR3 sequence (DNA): TGTGCCAGCAGTCCGATGGGGCGGGGAGCGCCCGGGGAGCTGTTTTTT. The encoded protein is CASSPMGRGAPGELFF.

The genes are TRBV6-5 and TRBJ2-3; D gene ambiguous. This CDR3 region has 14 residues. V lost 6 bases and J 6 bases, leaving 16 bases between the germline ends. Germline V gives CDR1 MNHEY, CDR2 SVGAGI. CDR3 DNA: TGTGCCAGCAGAGGCACAGCCACCCGGGATACGCAGTATTTT. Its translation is CASRGTATRDTQYF.

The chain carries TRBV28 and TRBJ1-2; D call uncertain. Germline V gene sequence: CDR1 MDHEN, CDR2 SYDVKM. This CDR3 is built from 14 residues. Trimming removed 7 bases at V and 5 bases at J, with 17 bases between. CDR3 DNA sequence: TGTGCCAGCAACCCCCCCTGGCGGGCTTATGGCTACACCTTC. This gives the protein CASNPPWRAYGYTF.

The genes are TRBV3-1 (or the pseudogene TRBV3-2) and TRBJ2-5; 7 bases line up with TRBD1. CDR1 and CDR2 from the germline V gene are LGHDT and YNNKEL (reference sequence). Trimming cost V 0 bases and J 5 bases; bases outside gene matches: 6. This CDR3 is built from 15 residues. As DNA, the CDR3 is TGTGCCAGCAGCCAAGACCGACAGGGACGGGAGACCCAGTACTTC. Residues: CASSQDRQGRETQYF.

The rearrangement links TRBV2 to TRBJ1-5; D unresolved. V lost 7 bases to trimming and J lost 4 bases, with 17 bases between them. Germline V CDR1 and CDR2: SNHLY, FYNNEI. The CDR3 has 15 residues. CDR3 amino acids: CASKVTGGENQPQHF. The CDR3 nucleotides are TGTGCCAGCAAGGTGACTGGAGGAGAAAATCAGCCCCAGCATTTT. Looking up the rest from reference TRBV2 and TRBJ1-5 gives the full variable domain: EPEVTQTPSHQVTQMGQEVILRCVPISNHLYFYWYRQILGQKVEFLVSFYNNEISEKSEIFDDQFSVERPDGSNFTLKIRSTKLEDSAMYFCASKVTGGENQPQHFGDGTRLSIL.

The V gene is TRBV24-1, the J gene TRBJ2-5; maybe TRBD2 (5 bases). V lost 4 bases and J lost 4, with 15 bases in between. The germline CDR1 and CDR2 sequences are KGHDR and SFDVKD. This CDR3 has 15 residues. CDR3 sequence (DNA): TGTGCCACCAGTGACCCTGGCTCCGAGGGAGAGACCCAGTACTTC. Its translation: CATSDPGSEGETQYF.

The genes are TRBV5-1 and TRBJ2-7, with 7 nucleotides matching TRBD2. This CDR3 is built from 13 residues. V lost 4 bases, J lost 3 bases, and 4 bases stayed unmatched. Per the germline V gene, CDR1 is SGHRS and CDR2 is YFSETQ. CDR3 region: CASSTGGVYEQYF. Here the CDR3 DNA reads TGCGCCAGCAGCACTGGGGGGGTCTACGAGCAGTACTTC.

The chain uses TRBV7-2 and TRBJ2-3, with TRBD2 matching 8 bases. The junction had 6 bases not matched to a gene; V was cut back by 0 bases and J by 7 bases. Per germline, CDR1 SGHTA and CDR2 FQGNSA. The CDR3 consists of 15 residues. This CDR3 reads CASSLAAGERYTQYF. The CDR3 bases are TGTGCCAGCAGCTTAGCAGCGGGGGAGCGGTATACGCAGTATTTT. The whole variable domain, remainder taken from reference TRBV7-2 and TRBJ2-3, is GAGVSQSPSNKVTEKGKDVELRCDPISGHTALYWYRQSLGQGLEFLIYFQGNSAPDKSGLPSDRFSAERTGGSVSTLTIQRTQQEDSAVYLCASSLAAGERYTQYFGPGTRLTVL.

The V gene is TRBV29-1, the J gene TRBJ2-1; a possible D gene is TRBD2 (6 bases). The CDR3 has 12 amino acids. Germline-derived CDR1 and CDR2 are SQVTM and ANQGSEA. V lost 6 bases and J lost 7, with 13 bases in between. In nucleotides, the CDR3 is TGCAGCGTCCTCGGGACTCCAAATGAGCAGTTCTTC. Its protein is CSVLGTPNEQFF.

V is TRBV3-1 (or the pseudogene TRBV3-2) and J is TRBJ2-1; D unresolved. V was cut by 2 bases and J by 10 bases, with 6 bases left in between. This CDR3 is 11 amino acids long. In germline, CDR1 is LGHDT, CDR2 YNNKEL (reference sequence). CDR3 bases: TGTGCCAGCAGCCAAACCGGGGAGCAGTTCTTC. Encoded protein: CASSQTGEQFF.

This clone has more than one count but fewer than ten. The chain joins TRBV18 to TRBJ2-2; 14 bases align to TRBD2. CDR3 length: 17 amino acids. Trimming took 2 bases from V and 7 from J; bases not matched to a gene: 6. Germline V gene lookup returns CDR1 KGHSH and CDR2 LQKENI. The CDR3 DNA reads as TGTGCCAGCTCACCATCCGGGACTAGCGGGAGAAACGGGGAGCTGTTTTTT. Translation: CASSPSGTSGRNGELFF. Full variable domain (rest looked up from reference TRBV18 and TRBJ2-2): NAGVMQNPRHLVRRRGQEARLRCSPMKGHSHVYWYRQLPEEGLKFMVYLQKENIIDESGMPKERFSAEFPKEGPSILRIQQVVRGDSAAYFCASSPSGTSGRNGELFFGEGSRLTVL.

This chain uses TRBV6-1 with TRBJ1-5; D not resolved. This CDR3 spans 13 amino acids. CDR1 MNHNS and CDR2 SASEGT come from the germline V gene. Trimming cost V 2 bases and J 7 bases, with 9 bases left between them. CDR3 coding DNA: TGTGCCAGCAGTGAAACACGAGGGCAGCCCCAGCATTTT. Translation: CASSETRGQPQHF.

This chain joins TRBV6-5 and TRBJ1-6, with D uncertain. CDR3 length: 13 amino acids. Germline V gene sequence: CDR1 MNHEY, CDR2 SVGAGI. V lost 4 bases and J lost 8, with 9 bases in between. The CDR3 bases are TGTGCCAGCAGTTCGGGTGGTCATTCACCCCTCCACTTT. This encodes CASSSGGHSPLHF.

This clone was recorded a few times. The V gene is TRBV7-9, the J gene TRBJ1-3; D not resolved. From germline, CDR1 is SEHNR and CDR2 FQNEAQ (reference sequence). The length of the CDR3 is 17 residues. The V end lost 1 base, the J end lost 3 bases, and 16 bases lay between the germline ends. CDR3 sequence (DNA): TGTGCCAGCAGCTTAGGTTCCGCAGGCGCCGTTGGAAACACCATATATTTT. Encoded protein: CASSLGSAGAVGNTIYF. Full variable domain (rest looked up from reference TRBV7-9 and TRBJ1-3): DTGVSQNPRHKITKRGQNVTFRCDPISEHNRLYWYRQTLGQGPEFLTYFQNEAQLEKSRLLSDRFSAERPKGSFSTLEIQRTEQGDSAMYLCASSLGSAGAVGNTIYFGEGSWLTVV.

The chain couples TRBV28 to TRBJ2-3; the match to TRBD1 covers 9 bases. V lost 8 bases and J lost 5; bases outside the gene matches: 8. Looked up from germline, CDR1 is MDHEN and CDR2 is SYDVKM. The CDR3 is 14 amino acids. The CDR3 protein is CASGRDREIDTQYF. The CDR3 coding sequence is TGTGCCAGCGGCCGGGACAGGGAAATAGATACGCAGTATTTT.